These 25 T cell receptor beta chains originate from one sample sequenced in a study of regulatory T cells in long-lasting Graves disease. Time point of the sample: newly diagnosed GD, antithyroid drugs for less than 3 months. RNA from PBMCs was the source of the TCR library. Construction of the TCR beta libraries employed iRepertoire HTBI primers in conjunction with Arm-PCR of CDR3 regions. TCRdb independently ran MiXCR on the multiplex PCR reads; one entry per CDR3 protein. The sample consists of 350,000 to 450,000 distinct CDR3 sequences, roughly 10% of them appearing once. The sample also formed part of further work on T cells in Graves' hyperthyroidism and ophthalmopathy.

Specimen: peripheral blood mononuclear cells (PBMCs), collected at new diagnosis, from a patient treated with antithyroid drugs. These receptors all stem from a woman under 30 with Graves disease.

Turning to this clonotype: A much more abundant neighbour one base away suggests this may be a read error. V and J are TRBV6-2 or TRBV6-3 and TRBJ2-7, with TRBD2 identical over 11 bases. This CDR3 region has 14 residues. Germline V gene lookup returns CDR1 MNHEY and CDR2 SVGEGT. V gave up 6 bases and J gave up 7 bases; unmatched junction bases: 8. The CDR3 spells CASSRSGREDEQYF. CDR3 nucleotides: TGTGCCAGCAGCCGTAGCGGGAGGGAAGATGAGCAGTACTTC.

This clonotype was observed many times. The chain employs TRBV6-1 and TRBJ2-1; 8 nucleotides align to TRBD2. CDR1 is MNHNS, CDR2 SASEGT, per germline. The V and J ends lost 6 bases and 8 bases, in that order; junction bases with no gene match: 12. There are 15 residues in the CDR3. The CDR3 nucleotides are TGTGCCAGCAGCCCAGGACTAGCTGGGGCGGATGAGCAGTTCTTC. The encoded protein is CASSPGLAGADEQFF.

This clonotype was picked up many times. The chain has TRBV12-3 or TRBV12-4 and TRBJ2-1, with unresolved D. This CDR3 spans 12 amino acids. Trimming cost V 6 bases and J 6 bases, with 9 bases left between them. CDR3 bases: TGTGCCAGCAGCCCCCTGGTCAATGAGCAGTTCTTC. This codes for CASSPLVNEQFF.

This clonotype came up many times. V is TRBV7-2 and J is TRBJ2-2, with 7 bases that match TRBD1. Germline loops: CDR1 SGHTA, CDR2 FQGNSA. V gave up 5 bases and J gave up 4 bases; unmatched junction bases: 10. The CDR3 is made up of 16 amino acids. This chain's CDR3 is CASSVQGLVTTGELFF. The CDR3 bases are TGTGCCAGCAGCGTACAGGGGTTGGTCACCACCGGGGAGCTGTTTTTT.

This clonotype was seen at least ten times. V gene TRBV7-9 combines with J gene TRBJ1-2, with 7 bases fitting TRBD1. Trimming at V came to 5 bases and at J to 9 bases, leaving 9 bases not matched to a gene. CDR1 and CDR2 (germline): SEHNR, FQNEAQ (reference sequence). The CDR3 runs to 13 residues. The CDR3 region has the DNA TGTGCCAGCAGCCGAGGACAGGTCAGCAGCTACACCTTC. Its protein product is CASSRGQVSSYTF.

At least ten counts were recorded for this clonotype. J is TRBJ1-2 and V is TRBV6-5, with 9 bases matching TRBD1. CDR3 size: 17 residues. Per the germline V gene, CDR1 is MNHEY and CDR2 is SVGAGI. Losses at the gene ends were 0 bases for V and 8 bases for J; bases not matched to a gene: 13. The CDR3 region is CASSYSTGTGSRGGYTF. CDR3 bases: TGTGCCAGCAGTTACTCGACCGGGACAGGGTCGAGAGGAGGCTACACCTTC.

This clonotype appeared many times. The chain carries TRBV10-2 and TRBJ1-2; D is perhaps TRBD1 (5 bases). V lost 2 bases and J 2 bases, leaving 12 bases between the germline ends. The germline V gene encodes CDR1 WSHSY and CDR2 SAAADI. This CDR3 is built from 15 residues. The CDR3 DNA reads TGCGCCAGCAGTGAGGGGGCAGGGATAAACTATGGCTACACCTTC. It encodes CASSEGAGINYGYTF.

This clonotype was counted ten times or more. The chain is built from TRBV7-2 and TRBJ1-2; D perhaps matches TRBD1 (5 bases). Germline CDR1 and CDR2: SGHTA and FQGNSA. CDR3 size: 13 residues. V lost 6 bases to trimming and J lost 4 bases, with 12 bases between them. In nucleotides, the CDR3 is TGTGCCAGCAGACTACAGGAGAGCTATGGCTACACCTTC. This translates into CASRLQESYGYTF.

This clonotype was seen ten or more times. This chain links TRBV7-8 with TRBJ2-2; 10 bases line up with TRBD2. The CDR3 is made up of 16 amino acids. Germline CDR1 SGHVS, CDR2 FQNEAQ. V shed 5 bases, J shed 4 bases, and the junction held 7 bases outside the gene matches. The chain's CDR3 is CASSPVERGGTGELFF. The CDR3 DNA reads TGTGCCAGCAGCCCCGTGGAGCGGGGGGGCACCGGGGAGCTGTTTTTT.

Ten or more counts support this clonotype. The CDR3: CASITGQLRKDQYF. The CDR3 nucleotides read TGTGCCAGCATTACCGGCCAGCTCCGAAAGGACCAGTACTTC. This chain joins TRBV6-1 and TRBJ2-5; no definite D call. The V gene lost 7 bases and the J gene lost 10 bases, with 22 bases spanning the gap. Germline CDR1 and CDR2: MNHNS and SASEGT. The CDR3 runs to 14 residues.

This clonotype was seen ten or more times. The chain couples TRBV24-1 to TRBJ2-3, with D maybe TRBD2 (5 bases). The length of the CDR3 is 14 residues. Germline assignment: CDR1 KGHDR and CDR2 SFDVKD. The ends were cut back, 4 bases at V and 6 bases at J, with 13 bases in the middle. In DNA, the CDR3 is TGTGCCACCAGTGACCCGACTATGGCGGATACGCAGTATTTT. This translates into CATSDPTMADTQYF.

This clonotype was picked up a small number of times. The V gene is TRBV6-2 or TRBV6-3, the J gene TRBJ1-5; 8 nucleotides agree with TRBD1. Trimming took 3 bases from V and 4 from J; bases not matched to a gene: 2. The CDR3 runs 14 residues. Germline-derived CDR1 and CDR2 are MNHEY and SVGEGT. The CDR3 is CASSYNRGNQPQHF. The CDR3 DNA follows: TGTGCCAGCAGTTATAACAGGGGGAATCAGCCCCAGCATTTT.

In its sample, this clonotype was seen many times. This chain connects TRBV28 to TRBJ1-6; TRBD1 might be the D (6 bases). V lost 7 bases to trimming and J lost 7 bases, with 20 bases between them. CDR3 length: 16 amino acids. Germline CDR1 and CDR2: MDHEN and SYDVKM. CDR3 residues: CASNPSGVSRNSPLHF. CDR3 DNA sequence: TGTGCCAGCAACCCATCAGGGGTGTCGCGGAATTCACCCCTCCACTTT.

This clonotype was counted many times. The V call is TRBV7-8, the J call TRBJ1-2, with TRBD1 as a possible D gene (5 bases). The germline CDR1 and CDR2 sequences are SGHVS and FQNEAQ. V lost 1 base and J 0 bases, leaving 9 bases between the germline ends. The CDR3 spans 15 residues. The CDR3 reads CASSLGRGTNYGYTF. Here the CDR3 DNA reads TGTGCCAGCAGCTTAGGTCGGGGGACTAACTATGGCTACACCTTC.

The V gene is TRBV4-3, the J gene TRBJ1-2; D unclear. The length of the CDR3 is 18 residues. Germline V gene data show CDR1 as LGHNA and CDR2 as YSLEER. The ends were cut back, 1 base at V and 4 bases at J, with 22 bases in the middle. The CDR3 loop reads CASSQGYPPGGGSYGYTF. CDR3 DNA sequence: TGCGCCAGCAGCCAAGGTTACCCCCCGGGCGGAGGGTCCTATGGCTACACCTTC.

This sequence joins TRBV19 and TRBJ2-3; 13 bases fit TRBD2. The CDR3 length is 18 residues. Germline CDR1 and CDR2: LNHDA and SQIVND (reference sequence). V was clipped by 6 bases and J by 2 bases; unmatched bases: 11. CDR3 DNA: TGTGCCAGTAGGGGACTAGCGGGAACCTTCAAACTCACAGATACGCAGTATTTT. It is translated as CASRGLAGTFKLTDTQYF.

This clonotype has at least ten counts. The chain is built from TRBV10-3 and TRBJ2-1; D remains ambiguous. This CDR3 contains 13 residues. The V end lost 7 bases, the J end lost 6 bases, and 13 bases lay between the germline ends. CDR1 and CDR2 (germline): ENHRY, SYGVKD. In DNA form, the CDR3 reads TGTGCCATCACCCTCACAAATACCAATGAGCAGTTCTTC. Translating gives CAITLTNTNEQFF.

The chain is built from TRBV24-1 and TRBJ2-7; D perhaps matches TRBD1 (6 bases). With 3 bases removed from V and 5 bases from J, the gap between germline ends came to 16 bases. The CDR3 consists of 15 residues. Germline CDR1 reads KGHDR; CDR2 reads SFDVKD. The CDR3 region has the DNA TGTGCCACCAGTGATAGAGGTTCAGGGGTCAACGAGCAGTACTTC. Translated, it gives CATSDRGSGVNEQYF.

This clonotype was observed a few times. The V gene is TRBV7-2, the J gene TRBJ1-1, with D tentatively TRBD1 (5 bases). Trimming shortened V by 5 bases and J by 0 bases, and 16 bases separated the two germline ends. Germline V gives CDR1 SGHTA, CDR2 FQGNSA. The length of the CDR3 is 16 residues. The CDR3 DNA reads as TGTGCCAGCAGCCACCGTCAGGGCTTCATGAACACTGAAGCTTTCTTT. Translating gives CASSHRQGFMNTEAFF.

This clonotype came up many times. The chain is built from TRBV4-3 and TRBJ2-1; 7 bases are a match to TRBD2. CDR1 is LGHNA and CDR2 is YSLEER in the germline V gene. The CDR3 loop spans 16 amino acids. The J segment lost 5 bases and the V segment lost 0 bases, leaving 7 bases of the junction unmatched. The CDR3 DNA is TGCGCCAGCAGCCAAGATTGGGCTAGCGGACACAATGAGCAGTTCTTC. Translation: CASSQDWASGHNEQFF.

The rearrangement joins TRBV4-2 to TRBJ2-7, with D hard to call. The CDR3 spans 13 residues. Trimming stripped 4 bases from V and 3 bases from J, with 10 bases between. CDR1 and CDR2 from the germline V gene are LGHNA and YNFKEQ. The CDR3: CASSPHLGYEQYF. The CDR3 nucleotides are TGTGCCAGCAGCCCTCACCTGGGCTACGAGCAGTACTTC.

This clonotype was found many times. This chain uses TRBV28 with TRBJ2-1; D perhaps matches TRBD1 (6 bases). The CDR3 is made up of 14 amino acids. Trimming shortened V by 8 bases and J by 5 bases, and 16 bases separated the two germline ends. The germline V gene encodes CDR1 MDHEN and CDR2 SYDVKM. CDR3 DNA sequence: TGTGCCAGCGCTTTGGTGGACAGCCACAATGAGCAGTTCTTC. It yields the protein CASALVDSHNEQFF.

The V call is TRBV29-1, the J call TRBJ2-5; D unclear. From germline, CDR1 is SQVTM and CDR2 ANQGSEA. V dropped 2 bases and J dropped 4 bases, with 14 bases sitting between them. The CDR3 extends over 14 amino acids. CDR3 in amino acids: CSVERTRPGETQYF. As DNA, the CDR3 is TGCAGCGTTGAAAGGACCCGCCCGGGAGAGACCCAGTACTTC.

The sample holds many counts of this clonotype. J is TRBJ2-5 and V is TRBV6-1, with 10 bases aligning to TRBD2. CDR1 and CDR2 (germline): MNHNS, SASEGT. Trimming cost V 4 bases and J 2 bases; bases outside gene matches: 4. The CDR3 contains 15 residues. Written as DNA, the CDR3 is TGTGCCAGCAGTGGACTAGCGGGCAGACAAGAGACCCAGTACTTC. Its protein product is CASSGLAGRQETQYF.

The CDR3 region is CASEVGGGSDEQFF. CDR3 DNA: TGTGCCAGTGAGGTCGGTGGGGGCTCGGATGAGCAGTTCTTC. V usage is TRBV5-4 and J usage is TRBJ2-1, with a tentative D call TRBD1 (6 bases). Germline V gene lookup returns CDR1 SGHNT and CDR2 YYREEE (reference sequence). This CDR3 has 14 residues. With 8 bases removed from V and 8 bases from J, the gap between germline ends came to 20 bases.